This TCR beta chain originates from a study of early T cells in non-severe SARS-CoV-2 infection. Background on the study: Chains were not paired, and sequencing was done on bulk RNA from unsorted whole blood.

Study observations and caveats: Clonotype matching in VDJdb favored anti-spike CD8 responses and did not capture private and CD4 specificities.

Worth noting for this clonotype: Its antigen is unknown.

Individual cDNA molecules carried attached unique molecular identifiers. In TCRdb, the 5' RACE reads were re-called with MiXCR into one record per CDR3 protein. The table has under 90,000 distinct CDR3 sequences, about 12% seen once. This clonotype originated in an adult who was a healthcare worker with PCR-confirmed SARS-CoV-2 infection or an uninfected control (not recorded which). The sample consisted of whole blood.

The CDR3 region is CASSRTGEGTEAFF. The CDR3 bases are TGTGCCAGCAGCCGCACCGGGGAGGGAACTGAAGCTTTCTTT. The V call is TRBV7-9, the J call TRBJ1-1; D remains unclear. The CDR3 is made up of 14 amino acids. Deletions cut 5 bases from V and 5 bases from J, with 15 bases between. Germline CDR1 and CDR2: SEHNR and FQNEAQ (reference sequence). Supplemented by reference TRBV7-9 and TRBJ1-1, the full variable domain reads DTGVSQNPRHKITKRGQNVTFRCDPISEHNRLYWYRQTLGQGPEFLTYFQNEAQLEKSRLLSDRFSAERPKGSFSTLEIQRTEQGDSAMYLCASSRTGEGTEAFFGQGTRLTVV.